The clone carrying this T cell receptor beta chain was seen at least ten times. Its cognate antigen is unknown. The CDR3 spans 15 residues. Trimming pared 4 bases from V and 0 bases from J, leaving 13 bases between. Germline CDR1 is SGHKS and CDR2 is YYEKEE (reference sequence). This entry comes from a study of identical twins. Study-level findings and limits: Its conclusions, products of cross-sectional statistical analysis, did not come from following the same donors. The study found excess low generation probability among twin-shared out-of-frame alpha sequences. Abundant beta clonotypes from cord blood bore fewer insertions; memory repertoires lacked this pattern. Among monozygotic twins, out-of-frame TCR alpha sharing exceeded what models predicted.

TCRdb reprocessed the 5' RACE reads via MiXCR and lists one record per CDR3 protein. The sample holds about 150,000 distinct CDR3 sequences; roughly 3.5% are singletons and the top ten take approximately 7.7%. The clonotype comes from a man younger than 35 in good health. V and J are TRBV5-5 and TRBJ1-2; D gene unclear. The sequenced material came from memory T cells sorted from blood. CDR3 bases: TGTGCCAGCAGCCCAAGCTGGAGGGCTAACTATGGCTACACCTTC. It codes for CASSPSWRANYGYTF.